One sample yielded the 18 T cell receptor beta chains listed below, sequenced in a study of cytomegalovirus exposure and HLA in healthy donors. PCR primers comprised 60 Vbeta and 13 Jbeta primers. TCRdb's copy holds only in-frame clones and misses some; the assay was immunoSEQ multiplex PCR. The table records about 150,000 clones, approximately 80% of them present only once. Sequenced material: PBMCs. These receptors all stem from a man aged 35 to 55 in good health and CMV-seronegative.

The rearrangement joins TRBV7-3 to TRBJ2-5, with TRBD2 as a possible D gene (6 bases). CDR3 length: 13 residues. From germline, CDR1 is SGHTA and CDR2 FQGTGA. Deletions cut 5 bases from V and 2 bases from J, with 9 bases between. CDR3 sequence reads: CASSRLAQETQYF. CDR3 sequence (DNA): TGTGCCAGCAGCCGCCTAGCGCAAGAGACCCAGTACTTC.

The chain is built from TRBV11-2 and TRBJ2-1; 7 positions match TRBD2. With 1 base clipped from V and 0 bases from J, the junction kept 0 bases outside the gene matches. The CDR3 covers 15 residues. Germline V gene sequence: CDR1 SGHAT, CDR2 FQNNGV. The CDR3 coding sequence is TGTGCCAGCAGCTTAGTAGCGGGCTCCTACAATGAGCAGTTCTTC. Translation gives CASSLVAGSYNEQFF.

This clone was counted a few times. The V and J genes are TRBV6-5 and TRBJ2-5, with 7 nucleotides matching TRBD1. Per germline, CDR1 MNHEY and CDR2 SVGAGI. V dropped 10 bases and J dropped 6; count of bases not matched to a gene: 17. The CDR3 is made up of 15 amino acids. Here the CDR3 DNA reads TGTGCCACCTCCGTAGCCGGTACAGGGGAGAAGACCCAGTACTTC. Amino acids: CATSVAGTGEKTQYF.

This clone was counted a single time. V usage is TRBV30 and J usage is TRBJ2-2; D is perhaps TRBD1 (6 bases). CDR1 is GTSNPN and CDR2 is SVGIG in the germline V gene (reference sequence). V was cut by 3 bases and J by 5 bases, with 13 bases left in between. The CDR3 contains 14 residues. CDR3 region: CAWRGGTSTGELFF. DNA of the CDR3: TGTGCCTGGAGAGGGGGTACTTCAACCGGGGAGCTGTTTTTT.

The chain couples TRBV18 to TRBJ2-5; D is perhaps TRBD1 (7 bases). Germline CDR1 and CDR2: KGHSH and LQKENI. With 3 bases removed from V and 7 bases from J, the gap between germline ends came to 12 bases. This CDR3 is built from 13 residues. The CDR3 region is CASSPDQGGTQYF. The CDR3 DNA follows: TGTGCCAGCTCACCGGACCAGGGGGGGACCCAGTACTTC.

This chain links TRBV19 with TRBJ1-3; D unclear. The V gene's germline CDR1 is LNHDA and CDR2 SQIVND (reference sequence). V lost 6 bases, J lost 0 bases, and 12 bases lay in between. The length of the CDR3 is 15 residues. CDR3 nucleotide sequence: TGTGCCAGTAGCCAGCCGGACTACTCTGGAAACACCATATATTTT. It codes for CASSQPDYSGNTIYF.

The chain recombines TRBV18 with TRBJ2-7, with 7 bases that match TRBD1. Germline V lookup: CDR1 KGHSH, CDR2 LQKENI. Germline trimming cut 3 bases from V and 7 bases from J; bases unmatched to any gene: 12. The CDR3 spans 15 residues. CDR3 amino acids: CASSPPDRAREEQYF. The DNA for the CDR3 is TGTGCCAGCTCACCGCCCGACAGGGCCCGGGAAGAGCAGTACTTC.

V gene TRBV2 combines with J gene TRBJ1-4, with 8 bases aligning to TRBD1. The germline V gene has CDR1 SNHLY and CDR2 FYNNEI. V shed 4 bases and J 4 bases; nucleotides not matched to a gene: 8. The CDR3 length is 16 residues. The CDR3 coding sequence is TGTGCCAGCAGTGCGGACAGGGTTGGTAGTAATGAAAAACTGTTTTTT. This sequence encodes CASSADRVGSNEKLFF.

This sequence joins TRBV4-1 and TRBJ2-7; a possible D gene is TRBD1 (6 bases). This CDR3 contains 16 residues. Germline CDR1 is MGHRA and CDR2 is YSYEKL. Between the trimmed V and J ends, which lost 3 bases and 0 bases, there was a span of 15 bases. CDR3 residues: CASSQADRSPSYEQYF. The CDR3 coding sequence is TGCGCCAGCAGCCAGGCCGACAGGTCCCCCTCCTACGAGCAGTACTTC.

This sequence joins TRBV5-1 and TRBJ2-1, with no clear D. Germline V gene sequence: CDR1 SGHRS, CDR2 YFSETQ. V was clipped by 0 bases and J by 4 bases, with 8 bases between them. This CDR3 has 14 amino acids. CDR3 DNA sequence: TGCGCCAGCAGCTTGGCCACGGTGTACAATGAGCAGTTCTTC. It yields the protein CASSLATVYNEQFF. Full variable domain (rest looked up from reference TRBV5-1 and TRBJ2-1): KAGVTQTPRYLIKTRGQQVTLSCSPISGHRSVSWYQQTPGQGLQFLFEYFSETQRNKGNFPGRFSGRQFSNSRSEMNVSTLELGDSALYLCASSLATVYNEQFFGPGTRLTVL.

This clone has just a few counts. The chain employs TRBV6-1 and TRBJ2-5, with 9 nucleotides matching TRBD2. The CDR3 consists of 15 residues. V lost 5 bases, J lost 1 base, and 5 bases stayed unmatched. Germline CDR1 MNHNS, CDR2 SASEGT. The CDR3 DNA follows: TGTGCCAGCAGTACCGGAGCGGGGGGCCAAGAGACCCAGTACTTC. This codes for CASSTGAGGQETQYF.

Concerning this clone itself: The junction departs from the called germline gene at one end, perhaps through a read error. The V gene is TRBV27, the J gene TRBJ2-6, with D perhaps TRBD1 (5 bases). The CDR3 length is 16 residues. CDR1 is MNHEY and CDR2 is SMNVEV in the germline V gene (reference sequence). CDR3 amino acids: CASSLVSTTGANGLTF. The CDR3 DNA reads as TGTGCCAGCAGTTTAGTATCGACGACTGGGGCCAACGGCCTGACTTTC.

The chain has TRBV18 and TRBJ1-1; TRBD1 agrees at 8 bases. V trimming: 4 bases; J trimming: 0 bases; junction bases outside the gene matches: 7. Germline lookup yields CDR1 KGHSH and CDR2 LQKENI. The length of the CDR3 is 16 residues. CDR3 protein: CASSRTTGEMNTEAFF. The DNA of the CDR3 is TGTGCCAGCTCACGGACGACAGGGGAGATGAACACTGAAGCTTTCTTT.

The chain links TRBV6-1 to TRBJ2-2; TRBD1 aligns across 7 bases. The CDR3 is made up of 16 amino acids. CDR1 is MNHNS, CDR2 SASEGT, per germline. V was pared by 3 bases and J by 4 bases, with 8 bases of the junction left unmatched. The CDR3, as DNA: TGTGCCAGCAGTGAGGGGACAGCCCTAGGCACCGGGGAGCTGTTTTTT. As protein: CASSEGTALGTGELFF.

The chain uses TRBV19 and TRBJ2-3, with D uncertain. Trimming removed 0 bases at V and 3 bases at J, with 4 bases between. In germline, CDR1 is LNHDA, CDR2 SQIVND (reference sequence). CDR3 length: 13 residues. CDR3 loop: CASSIERTDTQYF. The CDR3, as DNA: TGTGCCAGTAGTATAGAGCGGACAGATACGCAGTATTTT.

This clone is a singleton in its sample. This chain uses TRBV6-1 with TRBJ1-5, with D possibly TRBD1 on 5 matching bases. Per the germline V gene, CDR1 is MNHNS and CDR2 is SASEGT. With 8 bases removed from V and 3 bases from J, the gap between germline ends came to 14 bases. The CDR3 totals 14 residues. Here the CDR3 reads CASGGDSSNQPQHF. The CDR3 coding sequence is TGTGCCAGCGGTGGTGACAGCTCCAATCAGCCCCAGCATTTT.

This CDR3 is CASSYSPRGGDGYTF. The CDR3 DNA sequence: TGTGCCAGCAGTTACTCACCTCGGGGGGGCGATGGCTACACCTTC. The chain has TRBV6-5 and TRBJ1-2; possibly TRBD1 for D (6 bases). This CDR3 comprises 15 residues. Trimming left V 0 bases short and J 6 bases short, with 14 bases between. The germline V gene encodes CDR1 MNHEY and CDR2 SVGAGI.

The chain carries TRBV7-8 and TRBJ2-7; TRBD2 aligns across 8 bases. The CDR3 is made up of 16 amino acids. V shed 0 bases and J 3 bases; nucleotides not matched to a gene: 7. Germline CDR1 and CDR2: SGHVS and FQNEAQ. CDR3 sequence: CASSLAVAGLVYEQYF. In DNA, the CDR3 is TGTGCCAGCAGCTTAGCGGTCGCGGGACTAGTCTACGAGCAGTACTTC.